The entry below gives a single T cell receptor (beta chain) sequence along with its context. The antigen is unknown. This PCR relied on a set of 60 Vbeta primers and 13 Jbeta primers. Authors' analysis steps: Some 11 million of the 80 million or so unique TCR beta chains counted in a later analysis were shared. The repertoire was sequenced with immunoSEQ multiplex PCR; TCRdb's copy has only in-frame clones and lacks some. Clone size and the V and J calls come from that table; the DNA yielded D and trimming. The repertoire consists of 200,000 or so clones, with 78% occurring once and the leading ten covering 4.5% to 7.5%. Germline V gene sequence: CDR1 SEHNR, CDR2 FQNEAQ (reference sequence). Trimming stripped 4 bases from V and 5 bases from J, with 14 bases between. CDR3 size: 14 residues. This sample is part of a study of cytomegalovirus exposure and HLA in healthy donors. Study-wide findings and caveats: Altogether, 164 TCR beta chains were recorded as cytomegalovirus-associated. V- and J-gene trimming in TCR beta was tied to a missense DCLRE1C variant by an analysis performed later.

This clonotype was obtained from a woman in her 30s in good health and CMV-seropositive. The material sequenced was PBMCs. J is TRBJ2-5 and V is TRBV7-9; D not resolved. This CDR3 is CASSSPNRRETQYF. CDR3 in DNA: TGTGCCAGCAGCTCCCCGAATAGGCGGGAGACCCAGTACTTC.